What follows is one TCR beta chain and its context. Its antigen remains unidentified. This sample was taken from a study of cytomegalovirus exposure and HLA in healthy donors. PCR involved 60 Vbeta and 13 Jbeta primers. The protocol was immunoSEQ multiplex PCR, while the TCRdb copy is restricted to in-frame clones and leaves out a portion. This table holds about 250,000 clones, roughly 78% found once. The germline V and J ends were trimmed by 0 bases and 5 bases, with 11 bases remaining between them. Per the germline V gene, CDR1 is SGHKS and CDR2 is YYEKEE (reference sequence). The CDR3 contains 14 residues. Findings and limits, study-wide: Later analysis showed TCR association rates varying by HLA locus, highest for DRB1 and lowest for HLA-C. Rarity characterized most TCR sequences, yet some public TCRs appeared in many donors. Indistinguishable V segments, including TRBV6-2 and TRBV6-3, were excluded. As confirmed in vitro, a few CMV-associated chains were specific for CMV antigens.

The V and J genes are TRBV5-5 and TRBJ1-1; D unresolved. Source material: PBMCs. This receptor was identified in a boy between 10 and 17 years old in good health and CMV-seronegative. DNA for the CDR3: TGTGCCAGCAGCTTGGCCGTCAGATATACTGAAGCTTTCTTT. Translated: CASSLAVRYTEAFF.